This record covers a single T cell receptor beta chain. This clonotype was detected only a few times. The antigen it recognizes is unknown. Base qualities were left out, and no much larger clone turns up one base away. These data belong to a study of response to subunit inactivated influenza vaccine (dated by TCRdb to the late 2010s). In the study overall: The study used deep quantitative T cell receptor repertoire profiling to track responses to a trivalent subunit inactivated influenza vaccine. What the authors observed across the whole study: The authors suggested that each seasonal influenza vaccination may recruit only a limited number of new T cells.

The CDR3, from cysteine to phenylalanine, totals 15 residues. Only the CDR3 region is kept as DNA, spanning 45 bases read in frame from base 1. The V end gives up 3 bases and the J end 1 base, leaving 2 bases in the junction not matched to a gene. CDR1 SGDLS and CDR2 YYNGEE were looked up in the germline V gene. Library preparation used RT-PCR. Sequencing used an Illumina HiSeq 2500. The public sequencing data were trimmed at Q25 with fastp and processed into clonotypes with MiXCR by TCRdb, which kept only in-frame beta chains. Each record represents a unique CDR3 protein, reported with the most common genes and DNA among its rows. The sample table contains some 520,000 distinct CDR3 sequences; only one count was recorded for about 15% of them. Approximately 3% of the sample is held by the ten biggest clonotypes.

This chain joins TRBV9 to TRBJ1-5, and 9 junction bases match TRBD1. The receptor's source is a man aged 50-75 years who received an inactivated influenza vaccine. Donor details come from another sample of the same person, matched by shared clones. Sequencing was performed on CD4+ T cells sorted from PBMCs, taken roughly 24 months after vaccination. The CDR3 in this case is CASSGGQGSNQPQHF. The DNA reads as follows: TGTGCCAGCAGCGGGGGACAGGGCAGCAATCAGCCCCAGCATTTT.